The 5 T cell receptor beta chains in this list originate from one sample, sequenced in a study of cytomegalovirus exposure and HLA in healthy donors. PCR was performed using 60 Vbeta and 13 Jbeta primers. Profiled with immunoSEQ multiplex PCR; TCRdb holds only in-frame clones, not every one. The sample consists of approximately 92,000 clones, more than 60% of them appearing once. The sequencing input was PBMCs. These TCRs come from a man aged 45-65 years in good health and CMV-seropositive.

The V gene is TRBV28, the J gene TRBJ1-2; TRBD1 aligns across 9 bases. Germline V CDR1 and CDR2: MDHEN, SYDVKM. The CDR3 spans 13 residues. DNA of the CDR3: TGTTTTACTAGGACGGGACAGGGACATGGCTACACCTTC. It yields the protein CFTRTGQGHGYTF.

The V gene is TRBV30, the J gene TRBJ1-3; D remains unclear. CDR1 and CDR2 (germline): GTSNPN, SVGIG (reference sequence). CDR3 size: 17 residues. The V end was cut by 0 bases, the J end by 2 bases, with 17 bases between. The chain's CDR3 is CAWSVLGGSGTGNTIYF. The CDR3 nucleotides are TGTGCCTGGAGTGTACTTGGCGGCTCGGGAACTGGAAACACCATATATTTT.

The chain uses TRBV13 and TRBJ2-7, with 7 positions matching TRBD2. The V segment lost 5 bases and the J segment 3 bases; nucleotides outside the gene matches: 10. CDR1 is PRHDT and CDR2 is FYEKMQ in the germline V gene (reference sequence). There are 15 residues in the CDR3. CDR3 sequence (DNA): TGTGCCAGCAGCGTATCCGCGGGGGACGACTACGAGCAGTACTTC. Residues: CASSVSAGDDYEQYF.

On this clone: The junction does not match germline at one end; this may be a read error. CDR3 residues: CAISESTLNLGNYGYPF. DNA for the CDR3: TGTGCCATCAGTGAGTCGACCCTCAACCTTGGTAACTATGGCTACCCCTTC. This chain connects TRBV10-3 to TRBJ1-2; D is undetermined. Germline assignment: CDR1 ENHRY and CDR2 SYGVKD. This CDR3 comprises 17 residues.

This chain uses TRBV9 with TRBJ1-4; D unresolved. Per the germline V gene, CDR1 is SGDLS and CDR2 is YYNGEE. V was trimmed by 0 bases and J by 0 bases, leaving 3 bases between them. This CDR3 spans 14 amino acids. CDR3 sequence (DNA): TGTGCCAGCAGCGTAGCGGCAACTAATGAAAAACTGTTTTTT. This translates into CASSVAATNEKLFF.